Each of the 26 T cell receptor beta chains below was sequenced from the same sample in a study of blood T cell repertoires in COVID-19. Repertoires were generated with immunoSEQ multiplex PCR, while TCRdb's copy carries only in-frame clones and drops some. Seen here are some 180,000 clones, 76% observed once, and the top ten hold around 8.9%. Material for sequencing was peripheral blood. Receptors were obtained from a woman aged 45 to 65 with active or convalescent COVID-19.

The chain recombines TRBV11-1 with TRBJ2-2, with 7 bases identical to TRBD2. This CDR3 region has 15 residues. The V segment lost 1 base and the J segment 4 bases; nucleotides outside the gene matches: 3. CDR1 and CDR2 from the germline V gene are SGHAT and FQDESV (reference sequence). CDR3 sequence (DNA): TGTGCCAGCAGCTTAGATGGCGGGGGCACCGGGGAGCTGTTTTTT. Residues: CASSLDGGGTGELFF.

This clone has just a few counts. The chain is built from TRBV5-6 and TRBJ2-7; D is possibly TRBD2 (6 bases). Trimming cost V 3 bases and J 4 bases, with 17 bases left between them. This CDR3 comprises 15 residues. Germline values: CDR1 SGHDT, CDR2 YYEEEE. The CDR3 bases are TGTGCCAGCAGCTGGGGGGTCCAGGGAAGGTACGAGCAGTACTTC. This gives the protein CASSWGVQGRYEQYF.

This sequence joins TRBV5-8 and TRBJ2-1; 8 bases are a match to TRBD2. The CDR3 has 15 residues. With V trimmed by 4 bases and J by 5 bases, 8 bases remained unmatched. Germline CDR1 and CDR2: SGHTS and YDEGEE. This CDR3 reads CASSGSGGLNNEQFF. CDR3 nucleotides: TGTGCCAGCAGCGGGTCGGGGGGGCTAAACAATGAGCAGTTCTTC.

The V and J genes are TRBV4-3 and TRBJ2-2; a weak D match, TRBD1 (6 bases). V dropped 2 bases and J dropped 5 bases, with 21 bases sitting between them. The germline CDR1 and CDR2 sequences are LGHNA and YSLEER. CDR3 size: 18 residues. CDR3 nucleotide sequence: TGCGCCAGCAGCCAAACCTCGGACAGCCATTTAGGGACCGGGGAGCTGTTTTTT. The encoded protein is CASSQTSDSHLGTGELFF.

The V gene is TRBV28, the J gene TRBJ2-2, with D possibly matching TRBD2 (5 bases). V was shortened by 9 bases and J by 6 bases, with 11 bases between the two germline ends. The CDR3 consists of 12 residues. Looked up from germline, CDR1 is MDHEN and CDR2 is SYDVKM. The CDR3 nucleotides are TGTGCCAGTGAACGGGGTTCCGGGGAGCTGTTTTTT. As protein: CASERGSGELFF.

This chain joins TRBV28 and TRBJ2-1; a weak D match, TRBD2 (6 bases). This CDR3 region has 14 residues. CDR1 MDHEN and CDR2 SYDVKM come from the germline V gene. The V end was cut by 5 bases, the J end by 2 bases, with 10 bases between. The CDR3 DNA sequence: TGTGCCAGCAGTCCCGGGGGACCCTACAATGAGCAGTTCTTC. Residues: CASSPGGPYNEQFF.

The rearrangement joins TRBV12-3 or TRBV12-4 to TRBJ1-1; 9 bases are shared with TRBD1. The CDR3 consists of 13 residues. The J segment lost 6 bases and the V segment lost 1 base, leaving 0 bases of the junction unmatched. CDR3 sequence (DNA): TGTGCCAGCAGTTTAGGGGACAGGGCTGAAGCTTTCTTT. Its translation: CASSLGDRAEAFF.

The rearrangement links TRBV27 to TRBJ1-4; D ambiguous. Trimming shortened V by 2 bases and J by 8 bases, and 9 bases separated the two germline ends. CDR1 is MNHEY and CDR2 is SMNVEV in the germline V gene (reference sequence). The CDR3 length is 13 residues. DNA for the CDR3: TGTGCCAGCAGTTTAAACATCCGAGAAAAACTGTTTTTT. Protein sequence: CASSLNIREKLFF.

This chain links TRBV3-1 (or the pseudogene TRBV3-2) with TRBJ2-5; maybe TRBD2 (6 bases). The CDR3 length is 16 residues. Germline V gene sequence: CDR1 LGHDT, CDR2 YNNKEL (reference sequence). Trimming stripped 4 bases from V and 2 bases from J, with 17 bases between. CDR3 amino acids: CASSPISGGVQETQYF. CDR3 nucleotide sequence: TGTGCCAGCAGCCCCATTTCCGGGGGAGTACAAGAGACCCAGTACTTC.

V and J are TRBV7-3 and TRBJ2-5; possible D gene TRBD2, 6 bases. The CDR3 totals 13 residues. Trimming removed 5 bases from V and 5 bases from J, with 12 bases in between. Germline assignment: CDR1 SGHTA and CDR2 FQGTGA. Here the CDR3 reads CASSRGGKETQYF. CDR3 DNA sequence: TGTGCCAGCAGCCGAGGAGGGAAGGAGACCCAGTACTTC.

The chain employs TRBV15 and TRBJ1-1; 9 bases are shared with TRBD1. V lost 7 bases to trimming and J lost 9 bases; unmatched junction nucleotides: 3. CDR1 is LNHNV and CDR2 is YYDKDF in the germline V gene (reference sequence). The CDR3 runs 11 residues. DNA for the CDR3: TGTGCCACCACCGGACAGGGGCAAGCTTTCTTT. This gives the protein CATTGQGQAFF.

The chain uses TRBV27 and TRBJ1-5; D not certain. Germline CDR1 MNHEY, CDR2 SMNVEV (reference sequence). Deletions cut 8 bases from V and 6 bases from J, with 11 bases between. This CDR3 region has 12 residues. The CDR3 coding sequence is TGTGCCAGCGCCGGTGGTGGTCAGCCCCAGCATTTT. It is translated as CASAGGGQPQHF.

V usage is TRBV7-8 and J usage is TRBJ1-2; D is unclear. Per the germline V gene, CDR1 is SGHVS and CDR2 is FQNEAQ. CDR3 length equals 15 residues. Trimming took off 5 bases at V and 4 bases at J, with 17 bases between the two ends. The CDR3 DNA is TGTGCCAGCAGCCCTAACTCCCTGGCGGCCTATGGCTACACCTTC. Its translation is CASSPNSLAAYGYTF.

V is TRBV28 and J is TRBJ2-2, with TRBD1 matching over 7 bases. Germline CDR1 is MDHEN and CDR2 is SYDVKM. This CDR3 spans 14 amino acids. The trim removed 7 bases at V and 6 bases at J, leaving 8 bases unmatched. CDR3 amino acids: CASTLTGYAGELFF. The CDR3 DNA reads as TGTGCCAGCACATTGACAGGGTATGCCGGGGAGCTGTTTTTT.

The rearrangement links TRBV2 to TRBJ1-2, with no clear D. Germline V CDR1 and CDR2: SNHLY, FYNNEI. The CDR3 sequence is 13 residues long. The V end lost 4 bases, the J end lost 4 bases, and 10 bases lay between the germline ends. The chain's CDR3 is CASSVGLGYGYTF. CDR3 coding DNA: TGTGCCAGCAGTGTTGGGCTCGGCTATGGCTACACCTTC.

The rearrangement joins TRBV5-6 to TRBJ1-1; the match to TRBD1 covers 9 bases. The ends lost 1 base at V and 3 bases at J; junction bases unmatched: 4. The CDR3 is made up of 15 amino acids. CDR1 SGHDT and CDR2 YYEEEE come from the germline V gene. This CDR3 is CASSLLWTGDTEAFF. CDR3 nucleotides: TGTGCCAGCAGCTTGTTGTGGACAGGGGACACTGAAGCTTTCTTT.

This clone was observed a few times. V and J are TRBV19 and TRBJ1-2; 8 bases line up with TRBD1. The V segment lost 9 bases and the J segment 6 bases; nucleotides outside the gene matches: 12. The V gene's germline CDR1 is LNHDA and CDR2 SQIVND (reference sequence). The CDR3 contains 14 residues. The CDR3 loop is CASALGQGRHGYTF. The CDR3 nucleotides read TGTGCCAGCGCTCTCGGACAGGGAAGACATGGCTACACCTTC.

V gene TRBV5-1 combines with J gene TRBJ2-1, with 10 positions matching TRBD1. V lost 0 bases and J lost 2; bases outside the gene matches: 2. The germline V gene encodes CDR1 SGHRS and CDR2 YFSETQ. The CDR3 length is 16 residues. The CDR3 DNA reads as TGCGCCAGCAGCTTGGGGGGACAGGGGACCTACAATGAGCAGTTCTTC. Protein: CASSLGGQGTYNEQFF.

Only a few counts were recorded for this clone. This rearrangement joins TRBV7-2 to TRBJ2-7; TRBD2 matches at 14 bases. Per germline, CDR1 SGHTA and CDR2 FQGNSA. V lost 3 bases, J lost 4 bases, and 11 bases stayed unmatched. The CDR3 totals 18 residues. As DNA, the CDR3 is TGTGCCAGCAGCTTCCGACAGGGGACTAGCGGGAGTTCGTACGAGCAGTACTTC. Amino acid sequence: CASSFRQGTSGSSYEQYF. The entire variable domain, with the rest obtained from reference TRBV7-2 and TRBJ2-7, is as follows: GAGVSQSPSNKVTEKGKDVELRCDPISGHTALYWYRQSLGQGLEFLIYFQGNSAPDKSGLPSDRFSAERTGGSVSTLTIQRTQQEDSAVYLCASSFRQGTSGSSYEQYFGPGTRLTVT.

The chain combines TRBV10-3 with TRBJ2-3; perhaps TRBD2 as D (6 bases). With 0 bases removed from V and 2 bases from J, the gap between germline ends came to 9 bases. CDR1 and CDR2 from the germline V gene are ENHRY and SYGVKD. The CDR3 has 15 amino acids. The CDR3 sequence: CAISESGSDTDTQYF. The CDR3 bases are TGTGCCATCAGTGAGTCCGGGAGCGACACAGATACGCAGTATTTT.

The sample holds one count of this clone. This chain joins TRBV11-3 and TRBJ2-1; 11 bases map to TRBD2. CDR1 is SGHNT, CDR2 YENEEA, per germline. Trimming cost V 5 bases and J 6 bases; bases outside gene matches: 6. This CDR3 has 15 amino acids. Here the CDR3 reads CASSTGTSGLNEQFF. The CDR3 DNA reads TGTGCCAGCAGCACCGGGACTAGCGGTCTCAATGAGCAGTTCTTC.

The chain employs TRBV29-1 and TRBJ2-1; TRBD2 matches at 9 bases. The V gene's germline CDR1 is SQVTM and CDR2 ANQGSEA. The CDR3 runs to 14 residues. The V and J ends lost 7 bases and 5 bases, in that order; junction bases with no gene match: 9. CDR3 loop: CSADPGLAHNEQFF. The CDR3 DNA sequence: TGCAGCGCGGACCCGGGACTAGCCCACAATGAGCAGTTCTTC.

The J gene is TRBJ2-5, the V gene TRBV12-3 or TRBV12-4, with a weak D call TRBD1 (5 bases). Trimming stripped 3 bases from V and 7 bases from J, with 12 bases between. CDR3 length: 13 residues. For the CDR3, the DNA is TGTGCCAGCAGTTTCGACAGTCCGGGGACCCAGTACTTC. Translating gives CASSFDSPGTQYF.

This clone was seen only once. The chain recombines TRBV9 with TRBJ2-3; no reliable D call. The CDR3 contains 14 residues. CDR1 is SGDLS, CDR2 YYNGEE, per germline. Trimming removed 3 bases at V and 1 base at J, with 9 bases between. In DNA, the CDR3 is TGTGCCAGCAGCGGGCCCCCCCGCACAGATACGCAGTATTTT. It codes for CASSGPPRTDTQYF.

V and J are TRBV18 and TRBJ2-1; 8 bases align to TRBD2. Germline-derived CDR1 and CDR2 are KGHSH and LQKENI. The trim removed 0 bases at V and 8 bases at J, leaving 6 bases unmatched. The CDR3 runs to 15 residues. For the CDR3, the DNA is TGTGCCAGCTCACCACCGGGACTAGGAATCTATGAGCAGTTCTTC. Its translation is CASSPPGLGIYEQFF.

The chain is built from TRBV7-8 and TRBJ1-2, with D maybe TRBD1 (5 bases). Trimming pared 0 bases from V and 4 bases from J, leaving 9 bases between. There are 14 residues in the CDR3. Germline CDR1 reads SGHVS; CDR2 reads FQNEAQ. CDR3 region: CASSLAGASYGYTF. CDR3 DNA sequence: TGTGCCAGCAGCTTAGCTGGGGCGAGCTATGGCTACACCTTC.